This is a list of T cell receptor beta chains from one sample in a study of cytomegalovirus exposure and HLA in healthy donors. Clones were read by immunoSEQ multiplex PCR, and TCRdb kept only the in-frame ones, dropping some. This sample has about 120,000 clones; around 74% occur once, and the top ten carry roughly 31%. The sequencing sample was made of PBMCs. The receptors were sampled from a man between 60 and 75 years old in good health and CMV-seropositive. The CDR3 runs from the conserved cysteine through the conserved F or W. A D gene is named only where the DNA matches it firmly. Clone size is shown for a subset of rows, as once, few, many or a class of expanded clone.

d_call clone_size j_call v_call cdr3_nt cdr3_aa
. . TRBJ2-3 TRBV5-1 TGCGCCAGCAGCTTGGGGGACTCCCGGAGGTCGGATACGCAGTATTTT CASSLGDSRRSDTQYF
. . TRBJ2-7 TRBV5-1 TGCGCCAGCAGCTTAAACAGGGACTACGAGCAGTACTTC CASSLNRDYEQYF
. . TRBJ2-3 TRBV5-1 TGCGCCAGCAGCTTCGGGGGCACAGATACGCAGTATTTT CASSFGGTDTQYF
. . TRBJ2-5 TRBV4-1 TGCGCCAGCAGCCAGAGGCCCCGCCAACAGGCGCAAGAGACCCAGTACTTC CASSQRPRQQAQETQYF
TRBD1 . TRBJ2-2 TRBV7-9 TGTTCCAGCAGTTCCTATGGGACAGGGAACACCGGGGAGCTGTTTTTT CSSSSYGTGNTGELFF
TRBD1 . TRBJ1-2 TRBV28 TGTGCCAGCAGTGGGACAGGGGGCTATAACTATGGCTACACCTTC CASSGTGGYNYGYTF
TRBD2 . TRBJ2-7 TRBV11-2 TGTGCCAGCAGCTTAGATGGGAGGGCGAGCTCCTACGAGCAGTACTTC CASSLDGRASSYEQYF
. . TRBJ1-3 TRBV5-5 TGTGCCAGCAGCTTACAGGACCGCTCTGGAAACACCATATATTTT CASSLQDRSGNTIYF
. . TRBJ1-5 TRBV6-1 TGTGCCAGCAGGACAGGACTGCCCAATCAGCCCCAGCATTTT CASRTGLPNQPQHF
TRBD2 few TRBJ2-4 TRBV5-6 TGTGCCAGCAGCTTGAGAGGAGCGGGAGGGATTCAGTACTTC CASSLRGAGGIQYF
TRBD2 . TRBJ2-2 TRBV15 TGTGCCACCAGCAGAGATGTGGGACTAGCGGGATCTTACGGGGAGCTGTTTTTT CATSRDVGLAGSYGELFF
. . TRBJ2-3 TRBV28 TGTGCCAGCACCTCAGCGGAGCCCCAGGTCGTGCAGTATTTT CASTSAEPQVVQYF
TRBD1 . TRBJ1-3 TRBV7-6 TGTGCCAGCAGCCGACAGGGACTCTTTACAAACACCATATATTTT CASSRQGLFTNTIYF
TRBD1 few TRBJ1-1 TRBV5-1 TGCGCCAGCAGCTCGGATGACAGGGCCGCTGAAGCTTTCTTT CASSSDDRAAEAFF
. . TRBJ2-5 TRBV7-9 TGTGCCAGCAGTACGGACCCTGGACAGCAGTACTTC CASSTDPGQQYF
. . TRBJ1-1 TRBV19 TGTGCCACCCGACAGGCCCCACTTGCGGCTTTCTTT CATRQAPLAAFF
. . TRBJ1-1 TRBV5-6 TGTGCCAGCAGGCCCGGGAGCAACACTGAAGCTTTCTTT CASRPGSNTEAFF
TRBD1 . TRBJ2-7 TRBV14 TGTGCCAGCAGCCAAGGGTTACAGGGGTACGAGCAGTACTTC CASSQGLQGYEQYF
TRBD1 . TRBJ2-5 TRBV7-7 TGTGCTAGCAGCGCAGGGGGCGGGCAAGAGACCCAGTACTTC CASSAGGGQETQYF
. . TRBJ1-2 TRBV2 TGTGCCAGCGATCGGGGGAGCTATGGCTACACCTTC CASDRGSYGYTF